This record looks at one T cell receptor (beta chain) sequence and its context. Its cognate antigen is unknown. Stimulation used 10 ug/mL lysate from CMV-infected fibroblasts. Memory cells lacking CD40L and CD69 with high CD45RO were sorted. This entry is derived from a study of persistence of HIV-infected CD4 T cells. CDR1 is SGDLS and CDR2 is YYNGEE in the germline V gene. The CDR3 is 14 amino acids. V gave up 2 bases and J gave up 8 bases, with 13 bases separating them. The immunoSEQ assay was version 4, run in survey mode. Clones were read by immunoSEQ multiplex PCR, and TCRdb kept only the in-frame ones, dropping some. The table records more than 30,000 clones, 82% of them present only once. General observations from the study: Bulk TCR data could not be restricted to HIV-1-infected CMV-responding cells.

This clonotype was sampled from an adult woman with HIV who was CMV-seropositive. This chain joins TRBV9 and TRBJ1-4, with TRBD1 as a possible D gene (5 bases). This material consisted of CD4+ T cells sorted from PBMCs after 18-hour stimulation, taken from a patient who received antiretroviral therapy. CDR3 in DNA: TGTGCCAGCAGCGTTCTACCAGGGACGGAAAAACTGTTTTTT. Translation: CASSVLPGTEKLFF.